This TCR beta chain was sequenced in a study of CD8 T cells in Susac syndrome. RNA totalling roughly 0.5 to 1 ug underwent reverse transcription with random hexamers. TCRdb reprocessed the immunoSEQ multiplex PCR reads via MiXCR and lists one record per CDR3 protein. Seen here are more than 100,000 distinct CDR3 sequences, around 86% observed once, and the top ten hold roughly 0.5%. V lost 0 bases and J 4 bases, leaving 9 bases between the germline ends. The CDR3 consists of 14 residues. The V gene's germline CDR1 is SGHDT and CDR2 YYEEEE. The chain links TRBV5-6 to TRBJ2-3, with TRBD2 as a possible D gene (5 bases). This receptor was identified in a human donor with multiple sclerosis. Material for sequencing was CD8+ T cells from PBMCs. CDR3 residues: CASSLAAGPDTQYF. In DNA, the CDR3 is TGTGCCAGCAGCTTGGCCGCGGGCCCAGATACGCAGTATTTT.